This section outlines one T cell receptor (beta chain) sequence together with its context. Its antigen is undetermined. Sequencing used immunoSEQ multiplex PCR; TCRdb keeps in-frame clones, though not all of them. The table has tens of thousands of clones, around 90% seen once. This sample is part of a study of graft-versus-host responses after intestinal transplantation. Germline values: CDR1 SEHNR, CDR2 FQNEAQ (reference sequence). With 1 base removed from V and 2 bases from J, the gap between germline ends came to 8 bases. The CDR3 has 14 amino acids. The clonotype originates from a human donor who was the organ donor for an intestinal transplant. The genes are TRBV7-9 and TRBJ1-2, with D possibly being TRBD1 (6 bases). The sequences come from unstimulated CD4+ T cells sorted from spleen or lymph node cells, collected before transplant. As DNA, the CDR3 is TGTGCCAGCAGCTTAGTTCAGGGGAACTATGGCTACACCTTC. It yields the protein CASSLVQGNYGYTF.